The TCR beta chain under discussion was sequenced for a study of technical replicates of blood from several donors. Germline V CDR1 and CDR2: LGHNT, FRNRAP. V gave up 0 bases and J gave up 3 bases; unmatched junction bases: 3. CDR3 length: 15 amino acids. The assay was immunoSEQ multiplex PCR, and TCRdb's table has in-frame clones only and misses some. The table shows some 56,000 clones, with 85% to 95% occurring only once. The chain uses TRBV12-5 and TRBJ2-7; 9 nucleotides match TRBD2. This TCR derives from a human donor in good health. Some clones in this sample may be carry-over from other donors' samples. Input material: PBMCs. CDR3 residues: CASGLVVAGVYEQYF. CDR3 sequence (DNA): TGTGCTAGTGGTTTGGTGGTAGCGGGAGTCTACGAGCAGTACTTC. The complete variable domain, with remaining parts taken from reference TRBV12-5 and TRBJ2-7, reads DARVTQTPRHKVTEMGQEVTMRCQPILGHNTVFWYRQTMMQGLELLAYFRNRAPLDDSGMPKDRFSAEMPDATLATLKIQPSEPRDSAVYFCASGLVVAGVYEQYFGPGTRLTVT.